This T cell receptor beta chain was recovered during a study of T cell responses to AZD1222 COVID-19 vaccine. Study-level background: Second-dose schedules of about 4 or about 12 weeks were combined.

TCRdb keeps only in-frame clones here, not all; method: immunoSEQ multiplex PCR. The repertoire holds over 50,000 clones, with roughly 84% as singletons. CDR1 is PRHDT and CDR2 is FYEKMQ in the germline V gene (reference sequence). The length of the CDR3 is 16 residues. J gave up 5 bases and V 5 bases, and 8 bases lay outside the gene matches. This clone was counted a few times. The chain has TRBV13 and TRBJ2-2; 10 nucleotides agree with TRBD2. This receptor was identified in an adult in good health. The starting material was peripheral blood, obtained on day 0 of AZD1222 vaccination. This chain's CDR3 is CASSAQTSGVTGELFF. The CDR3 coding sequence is TGTGCCAGCAGCGCACAAACTAGCGGGGTTACCGGGGAGCTGTTTTTT.